Included here is one T cell receptor (beta chain) sequence, with context. The sample originates from a study of blood T cell repertoires in COVID-19. In the study overall: Acute-phase and convalescent COVID-19 samples originated in the United States, Italy and Spain. T cells, B-cell-depleted T cells, or PBMCs provided the cDNA or gDNA that served as material.

Authors' analysis steps: By means of reference gene primer amplification, nucleated cell counts were estimated. TCRdb's copy holds only in-frame clones and misses some; the assay was immunoSEQ multiplex PCR. V and J calls plus clone size are reproduced from that table; the DNA served to infer D and trimming. The sample includes 100,000 to 150,000 clones, roughly 84% of them seen just once. The CDR3 has 16 residues. V shed 5 bases and J shed 6 bases, with 19 bases lying between them. Germline CDR1 MNHEY, CDR2 SVGEGT. The sequenced sample consisted of peripheral blood. The sequence was collected from a woman of 80 years or more with acute or convalescent COVID-19. The rearrangement links TRBV6-2 or TRBV6-3 to TRBJ2-2; no reliable D call. The CDR3 is CASSPPVVLRSGELFF. The CDR3 DNA reads TGTGCCAGCAGTCCCCCGGTGGTATTACGTTCCGGGGAGCTGTTTTTT.